This entry lists 4 T cell receptor beta chains sequenced from one sample in a study of Tregs in tolerant kidney transplant recipients. Only in-frame clones appear in the TCRdb table, and some are missing; sequencing was by immunoSEQ multiplex PCR. Here the sample table reports about 31,000 clones. Recipients received nonmyeloablative bone marrow transplants from related graft donors, with transient mixed chimerism. The specimen was CD4+ T cells from blood (PBMCs), collected 24 months after the transplant. The receptors stem from a human patient who received a combined kidney and bone marrow transplant. Part of the T cells may come from the graft donor.

Worth noting for this clone: The CDR3 is cut off 3 residues early in the read; its end comes from the germline J gene. The V and J genes are TRBV7-2 and TRBJ1-5, with 8 bases matching TRBD1. The germline V gene encodes CDR1 SGHTA and CDR2 FQGNSA. The CDR3 has 14 residues. The ends lost 4 bases at V and 4 bases at J; junction bases unmatched: 3. The CDR3 is CASSSRQGNQPQHF. Incomplete CDR3 DNA: TGTGCCAGCAGCTCGAGACAGGGGAATCAGCCC.

A note on this clone: The sequenced fragment ends 3 residues before the CDR3 boundary, so the rest is inferred from the germline J gene. V and J are TRBV11-2 and TRBJ2-1; 8 bases are shared with TRBD1. The CDR3 runs to 15 residues. V lost 5 bases, J lost 4 bases, and 7 bases stayed unmatched. The V gene's germline CDR1 is SGHAT and CDR2 FQNNGV. The CDR3 sequence: CASSQQGDSYNEQFF. The covered CDR3 bases are TGTGCCAGCAGCCAACAGGGGGATTCATACAATGAG.

To note about this clone: The missing CDR3 end, 3 residues past where the read stops, is filled in from the germline J gene. The V and J genes are TRBV6-1 and TRBJ2-1; D gene uncertain. Germline lookup yields CDR1 MNHNS and CDR2 SASEGT. The CDR3 covers 15 residues. Trimming stripped 0 bases from V and 6 bases from J, with 12 bases between. Partial CDR3 DNA: TGTGCCAGCAGTGAAGCGGTGGCTCAGATCAATGAG. It codes for CASSEAVAQINE. The whole CDR3 reads CASSEAVAQINEQFF.

Comments on this clone: The CDR3 end lies 3 residues beyond the end of the read and is filled in from the germline J gene. The chain combines TRBV7-3 with TRBJ2-3, with D perhaps TRBD1 (6 bases). Per the germline V gene, CDR1 is SGHTA and CDR2 is FQGTGA. The CDR3 totals 14 residues. Trimming took off 4 bases at V and 6 bases at J, with 14 bases between the two ends. The CDR3 reads CASSSYLGGDTQYF. The covered CDR3 bases are TGTGCCAGCAGCTCGTACTTAGGGGGTGATACG.